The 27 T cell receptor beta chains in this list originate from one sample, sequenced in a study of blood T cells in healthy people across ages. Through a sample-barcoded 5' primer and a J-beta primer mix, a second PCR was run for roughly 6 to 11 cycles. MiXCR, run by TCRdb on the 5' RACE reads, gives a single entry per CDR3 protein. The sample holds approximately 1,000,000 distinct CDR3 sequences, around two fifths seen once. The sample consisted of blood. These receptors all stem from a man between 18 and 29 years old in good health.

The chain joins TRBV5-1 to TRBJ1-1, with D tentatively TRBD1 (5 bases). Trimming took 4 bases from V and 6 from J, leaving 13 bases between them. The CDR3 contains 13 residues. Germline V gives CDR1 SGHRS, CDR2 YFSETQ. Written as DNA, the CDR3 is TGCGCCAGCAGCCCGGGACTGGGACCTGAAGCTTTCTTT. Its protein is CASSPGLGPEAFF.

CDR3 loop: CSARVLAEGLYQETQYF. For the CDR3, the DNA is TGCAGTGCTAGAGTTCTAGCGGAGGGACTGTACCAAGAGACCCAGTACTTC. The rearrangement uses TRBV20-1 and TRBJ2-5; 7 bases are shared with TRBD2. V gave up 1 base and J gave up 0 bases; unmatched junction bases: 11. CDR3 length: 17 residues. Germline values: CDR1 DFQATT, CDR2 SNEGSKA (reference sequence).

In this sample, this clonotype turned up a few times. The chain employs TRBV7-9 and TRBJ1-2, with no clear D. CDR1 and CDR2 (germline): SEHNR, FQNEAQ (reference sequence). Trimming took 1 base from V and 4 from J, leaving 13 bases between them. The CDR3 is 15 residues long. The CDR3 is CASSLVATGIYGYTF. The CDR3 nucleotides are TGTGCCAGCAGCTTAGTGGCAACGGGTATCTATGGCTACACCTTC.

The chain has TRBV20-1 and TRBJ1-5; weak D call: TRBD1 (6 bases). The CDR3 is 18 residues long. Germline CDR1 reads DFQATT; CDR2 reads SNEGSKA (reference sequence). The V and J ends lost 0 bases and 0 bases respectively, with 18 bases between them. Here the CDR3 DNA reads TGCAGTGCTAGAGATCGTGGGAGGGGGACCCATAGCAATCAGCCCCAGCATTTT. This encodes CSARDRGRGTHSNQPQHF.

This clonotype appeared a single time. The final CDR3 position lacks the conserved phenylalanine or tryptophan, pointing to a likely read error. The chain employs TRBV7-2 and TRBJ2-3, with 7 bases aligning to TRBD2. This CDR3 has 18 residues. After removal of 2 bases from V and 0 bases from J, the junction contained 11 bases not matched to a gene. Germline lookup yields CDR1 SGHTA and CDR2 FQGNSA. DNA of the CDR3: TGTGCCAGCAGCTTATTCGGCACCAGCGGGGAGAGCACAGATACGCAGTATCTT. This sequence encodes CASSLFGTSGESTDTQYL.

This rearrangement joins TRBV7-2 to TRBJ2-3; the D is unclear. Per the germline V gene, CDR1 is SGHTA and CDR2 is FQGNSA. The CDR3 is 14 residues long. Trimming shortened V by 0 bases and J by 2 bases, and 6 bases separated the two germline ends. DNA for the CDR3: TGTGCCAGCAGCTTAGCACTAAACACAGATACGCAGTATTTT. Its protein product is CASSLALNTDTQYF.

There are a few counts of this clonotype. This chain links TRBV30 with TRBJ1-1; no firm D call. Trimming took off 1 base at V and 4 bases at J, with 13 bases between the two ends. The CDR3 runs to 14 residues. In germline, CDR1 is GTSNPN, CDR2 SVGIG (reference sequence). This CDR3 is CAWSDGPRCTEAFF. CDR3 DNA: TGTGCCTGGAGTGACGGGCCCCGGTGCACTGAAGCTTTCTTT.

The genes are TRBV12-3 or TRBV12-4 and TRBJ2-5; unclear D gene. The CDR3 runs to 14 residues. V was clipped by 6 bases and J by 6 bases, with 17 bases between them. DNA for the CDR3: TGTGCCAGCAGCCCTGGGGTTTCCTCGCAGACCCAGTACTTC. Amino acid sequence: CASSPGVSSQTQYF.

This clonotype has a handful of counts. CDR3 amino acids: CSVVPNRGEKLFF. The DNA of the CDR3 is TGCAGCGTTGTACCGAACAGGGGTGAAAAACTGTTTTTT. The chain is built from TRBV29-1 and TRBJ1-4, with TRBD1 matching over 7 bases. V lost 4 bases, J lost 7 bases, and 6 bases stayed unmatched. CDR3 length: 13 amino acids. Germline CDR1 is SQVTM and CDR2 is ANQGSEA.

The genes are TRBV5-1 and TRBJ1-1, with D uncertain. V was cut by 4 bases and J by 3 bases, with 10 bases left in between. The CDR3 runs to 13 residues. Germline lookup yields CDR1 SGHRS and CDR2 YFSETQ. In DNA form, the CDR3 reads TGCGCCAGCAGCCTTGATCTGGACACTGAAGCTTTCTTT. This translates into CASSLDLDTEAFF.

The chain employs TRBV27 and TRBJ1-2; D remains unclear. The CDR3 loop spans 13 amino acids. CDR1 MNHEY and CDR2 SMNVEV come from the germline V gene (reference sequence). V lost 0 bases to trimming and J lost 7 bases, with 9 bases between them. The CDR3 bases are TGTGCCAGCAGTTTATCGGCGGACGCTGGCTACACCTTC. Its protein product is CASSLSADAGYTF.

CDR3 DNA: TGCAGTGCTATCCCGGGGGCCATGAACACTGAAGCTTTCTTT. This encodes CSAIPGAMNTEAFF. The chain uses TRBV20-1 and TRBJ1-1, with a tentative D call TRBD1 (6 bases). Trimming cost V 4 bases and J 0 bases, with 12 bases left between them. The CDR3 length is 14 residues. Germline CDR1 reads DFQATT; CDR2 reads SNEGSKA (reference sequence).

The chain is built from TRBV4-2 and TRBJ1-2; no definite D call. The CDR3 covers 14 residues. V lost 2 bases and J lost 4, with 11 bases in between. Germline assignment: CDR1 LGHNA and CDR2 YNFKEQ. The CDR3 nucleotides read TGTGCCAGCAGCCAAATAGGGCTCGGCTATGGCTACACCTTC. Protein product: CASSQIGLGYGYTF.

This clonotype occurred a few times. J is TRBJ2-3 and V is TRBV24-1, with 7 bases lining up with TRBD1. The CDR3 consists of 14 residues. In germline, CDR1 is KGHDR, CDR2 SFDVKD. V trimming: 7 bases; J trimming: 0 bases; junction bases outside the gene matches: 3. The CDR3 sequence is CATSMGQSTDTQYF. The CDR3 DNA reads TGTGCCACCAGCATGGGACAGAGCACAGATACGCAGTATTTT.

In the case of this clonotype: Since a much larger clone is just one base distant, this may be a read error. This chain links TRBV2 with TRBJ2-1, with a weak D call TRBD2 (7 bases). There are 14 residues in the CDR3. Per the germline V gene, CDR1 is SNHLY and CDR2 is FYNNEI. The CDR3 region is CASSVGGAYNERYF. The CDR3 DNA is TGTGCCAGCAGTGTAGGGGGGGCCTACAATGAGCGGTACTTC. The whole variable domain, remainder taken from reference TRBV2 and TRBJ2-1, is EPEVTQTPSHQVTQMGQEVILRCVPISNHLYFYWYRQILGQKVEFLVSFYNNEISEKSEIFDDQFSVERPDGSNFTLKIRSTKLEDSAMYFCASSVGGAYNERYFGPGTRLTVL.

In DNA, the CDR3 is TGTGCCAGCAGTTTAGCTTCCCCTGGTGGGGGGAACTATGGCTACACCTTC. This sequence encodes CASSLASPGGGNYGYTF. This chain connects TRBV12-3 or TRBV12-4 to TRBJ1-2; a weak D match, TRBD1 (5 bases). CDR3 length: 17 residues. V lost 0 bases and J lost 2, with 16 bases in between.

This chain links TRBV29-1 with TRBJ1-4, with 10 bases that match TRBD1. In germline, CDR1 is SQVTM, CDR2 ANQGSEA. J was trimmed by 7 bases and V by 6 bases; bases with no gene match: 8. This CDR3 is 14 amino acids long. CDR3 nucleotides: TGCAGCGTCCGGCGACAGGGGGCGGGTGAAAAACTGTTTTTT. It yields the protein CSVRRQGAGEKLFF.

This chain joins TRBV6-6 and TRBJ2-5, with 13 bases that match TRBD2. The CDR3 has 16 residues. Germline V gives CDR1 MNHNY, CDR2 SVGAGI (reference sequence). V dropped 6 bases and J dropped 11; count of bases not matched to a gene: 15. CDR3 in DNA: TGTGCCAGCAGAAAACTAGCGGGGGGGTTAATTGATGAGCAGTACTTC. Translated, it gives CASRKLAGGLIDEQYF.

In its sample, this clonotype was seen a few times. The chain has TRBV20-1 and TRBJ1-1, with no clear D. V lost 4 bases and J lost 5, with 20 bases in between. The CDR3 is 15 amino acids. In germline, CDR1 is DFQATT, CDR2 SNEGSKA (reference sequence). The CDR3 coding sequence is TGCAGTGCTACCGGGTCCTTTCGAGCTCGAACTGAAGCTTTCTTT. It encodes CSATGSFRARTEAFF.

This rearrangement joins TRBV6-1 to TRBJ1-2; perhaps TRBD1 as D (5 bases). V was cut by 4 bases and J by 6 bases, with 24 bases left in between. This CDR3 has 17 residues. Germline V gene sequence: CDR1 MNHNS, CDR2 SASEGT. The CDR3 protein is CASSGTTWEGLINGYTF. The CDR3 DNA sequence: TGTGCCAGCAGTGGAACAACATGGGAGGGGTTGATTAATGGCTACACCTTC.

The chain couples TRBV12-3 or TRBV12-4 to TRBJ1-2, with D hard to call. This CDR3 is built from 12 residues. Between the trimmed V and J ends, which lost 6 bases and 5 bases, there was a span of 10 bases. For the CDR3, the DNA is TGTGCCAGCAGCCTTCCTCTTTATGGCTACACCTTC. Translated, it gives CASSLPLYGYTF.

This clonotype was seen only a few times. CDR3 sequence reads: CSARSTASRSGANVLTF. The CDR3 region has the DNA TGCAGTGCTAGATCAACAGCGTCCCGCTCTGGGGCCAACGTCCTGACTTTC. The chain employs TRBV20-1 and TRBJ2-6; D not resolved. Germline V gene data show CDR1 as DFQATT and CDR2 as SNEGSKA (reference sequence). Between the trimmed V and J ends, which lost 2 bases and 0 bases, there was a span of 14 bases. The CDR3 sequence is 17 residues long.

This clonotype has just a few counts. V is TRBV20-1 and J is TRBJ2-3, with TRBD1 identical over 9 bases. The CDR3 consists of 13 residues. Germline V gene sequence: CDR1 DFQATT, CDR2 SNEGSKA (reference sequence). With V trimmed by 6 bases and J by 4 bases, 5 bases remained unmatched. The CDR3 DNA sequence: TGCAGTGCCCTCGGACAGGGGCCAGATACGCAGTATTTT. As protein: CSALGQGPDTQYF.

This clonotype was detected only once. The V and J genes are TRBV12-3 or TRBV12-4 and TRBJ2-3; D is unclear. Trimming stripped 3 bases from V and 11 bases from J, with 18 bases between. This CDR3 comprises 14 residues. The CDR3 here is CASSFGGSADVQYF. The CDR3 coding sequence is TGTGCCAGCAGTTTCGGCGGCAGCGCAGATGTGCAGTATTTT.

Here the CDR3 DNA reads TGTGCCAGCAGTTACTCGACCCCGCCGAACACTGAAGCTTTCTTT. The encoded protein is CASSYSTPPNTEAFF. The rearrangement links TRBV6-6 to TRBJ1-1; D unresolved. The germline gives CDR1 MNHNY, CDR2 SVGAGI (reference sequence). CDR3 length: 15 residues. V lost 0 bases, J lost 1 base, and 9 bases lay in between.

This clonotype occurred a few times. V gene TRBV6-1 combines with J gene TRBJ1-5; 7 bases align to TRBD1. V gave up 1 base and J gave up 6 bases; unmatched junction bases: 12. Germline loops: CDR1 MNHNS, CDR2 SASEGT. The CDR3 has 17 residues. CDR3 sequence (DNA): TGTGCCAGCAGTGAAGGAGGGGGCGCCGAGGAGGGTCAGCCCCAGCATTTT. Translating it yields CASSEGGGAEEGQPQHF.

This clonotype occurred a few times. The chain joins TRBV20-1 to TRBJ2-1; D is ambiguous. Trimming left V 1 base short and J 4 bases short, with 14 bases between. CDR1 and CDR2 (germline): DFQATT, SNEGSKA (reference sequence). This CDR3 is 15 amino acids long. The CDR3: CSARAVADRYNEQFF. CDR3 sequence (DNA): TGCAGTGCTAGAGCGGTCGCGGACCGATACAATGAGCAGTTCTTC.